Following are 29 T cell receptor beta chains from one sample sequenced in a study of cytomegalovirus exposure and HLA in healthy donors. 60 Vbeta and 13 Jbeta primers were used in PCR. Sequencing was performed with immunoSEQ multiplex PCR; in TCRdb, only in-frame clones are kept and a portion is missing. The sample includes some 200,000 clones, 82% of them seen just once. Sequenced: PBMCs. These receptors came from a woman in her fifties or sixties in good health and CMV-seropositive.

V gene TRBV20-1 combines with J gene TRBJ2-1; perhaps TRBD1 as D (6 bases). V was pared by 5 bases and J by 13 bases, with 12 bases between. Germline loops: CDR1 DFQATT, CDR2 SNEGSKA (reference sequence). The CDR3 runs to 10 residues. The CDR3 bases are TGCAGTGCTCCCGGGACACCCCAGTTCTTC. Translation: CSAPGTPQFF.

This chain uses TRBV19 with TRBJ1-1; a possible D gene is TRBD1 (5 bases). This CDR3 has 14 residues. V lost 5 bases, J lost 1 base, and 11 bases lay in between. Germline-derived CDR1 and CDR2 are LNHDA and SQIVND (reference sequence). CDR3 nucleotides: TGTGCCAGTAGTGTAGGACATCAGAACACTGAAGCTTTCTTT. Its translation is CASSVGHQNTEAFF.

This rearrangement joins TRBV12-1 to TRBJ2-2; the table assigns TRBD2, which was not confirmed against the DNA. TRBV12-1 is described as a pseudogene. The CDR3 is 17 residues long. CDR3 bases: TGTGCCAGCAGCTTGGGGACTAGCGGGATGAACACCGGGGAGCTGTTTTTT. This gives the protein CASSLGTSGMNTGELFF.

V and J are TRBV19 and TRBJ1-1, with unresolved D. V was cut by 9 bases and J by 5 bases, with 19 bases left in between. This CDR3 region has 14 residues. In germline, CDR1 is LNHDA, CDR2 SQIVND (reference sequence). DNA of the CDR3: TGTGCCAGCACTAAGGACGGACCGGGGACTGAAGCTTTCTTT. This sequence encodes CASTKDGPGTEAFF.

Details on this clone: At one boundary the junction diverges from the germline segment, which might be a read error. The rearrangement joins TRBV7-9 to TRBJ1-4, with unresolved D. Germline loops: CDR1 SEHNR, CDR2 FQNEAQ (reference sequence). The CDR3 spans 15 residues. As DNA, the CDR3 is TGTTCCAGCAGCTTGGAGGGTACCGCTAATGAAAAACTGTTTTTT. It codes for CSSSLEGTANEKLFF.

The chain employs TRBV19 and TRBJ1-5, with 8 bases matching TRBD1. Trimming removed 8 bases from V and 1 base from J; junction bases left unmatched: 4. Germline lookup yields CDR1 LNHDA and CDR2 SQIVND (reference sequence). The CDR3 runs to 14 residues. CDR3 residues: CASSNRGSNQPQHF. DNA of the CDR3: TGTGCCAGTTCTAACAGGGGGAGCAATCAGCCCCAGCATTTT.

The rearrangement links TRBV30 to TRBJ2-7; the D is unclear. The germline V gene has CDR1 GTSNPN and CDR2 SVGIG (reference sequence). CDR3 size: 11 residues. Trimming took off 8 bases at V and 3 bases at J, with 11 bases between the two ends. The CDR3 loop reads CASRVSYEQYF. The DNA of the CDR3 is TGTGCCAGTCGAGTGAGCTACGAGCAGTACTTC.

The V and J genes are TRBV2 and TRBJ2-5, with D maybe TRBD2 (5 bases). This CDR3 contains 13 residues. Trimming stripped 0 bases from V and 11 bases from J, with 13 bases between. Looked up from germline, CDR1 is SNHLY and CDR2 is FYNNEI. CDR3 DNA: TGTGCCAGCAGTGAAGCTGGGCCACTAGGGCAGTACTTC. This codes for CASSEAGPLGQYF.

This clone was recorded once. This CDR3 reads CASSPAGYEQYF. CDR3 nucleotides: TGTGCCAGCAGCCCCGCGGGCTACGAGCAGTACTTC. The gene calls are TRBV11-3 and TRBJ2-7; perhaps TRBD2 as D (5 bases). The CDR3 contains 12 residues. Germline V gene data show CDR1 as SGHNT and CDR2 as YENEEA. Trimming took off 5 bases at V and 3 bases at J, with 8 bases between the two ends. Using reference TRBV11-3 and TRBJ2-7 for the parts outside the CDR3, the full variable domain is EAGVVQSPRYKIIEKKQPVAFWCNPISGHNTLYWYLQNLGQGPELLIRYENEEAVDDSQLPKDRFSAERLKGVDSTLKIQPAELGDSAVYLCASSPAGYEQYFGPGTRLTVT.

The chain recombines TRBV29-1 with TRBJ2-5, with a weak D call TRBD2 (5 bases). This CDR3 has 13 residues. Germline assignment: CDR1 SQVTM and CDR2 ANQGSEA. V shed 2 bases and J shed 5 bases, with 12 bases lying between them. The CDR3 DNA reads TGCAGCGTTGAACTGGGTTCGGGGGAGACCCAGTACTTC. It is translated as CSVELGSGETQYF.

In DNA, the CDR3 is TGTGCCAGCAGCCCTGGACTAGCGGGAAGCACAGATACGCAGTATTTT. Translating gives CASSPGLAGSTDTQYF. The chain combines TRBV11-3 with TRBJ2-3, with 12 bases identical to TRBD2. Germline CDR1 and CDR2: SGHNT and YENEEA. The V gene end was trimmed by 5 bases and the J gene end by 0 bases; junction bases not matched to a gene: 3. The CDR3 length is 16 residues. Full variable domain (remainder filled in from reference TRBV11-3 and TRBJ2-3): EAGVVQSPRYKIIEKKQPVAFWCNPISGHNTLYWYLQNLGQGPELLIRYENEEAVDDSQLPKDRFSAERLKGVDSTLKIQPAELGDSAVYLCASSPGLAGSTDTQYFGPGTRLTVL.

Worth noting for this clone: Other DNA sequences from this sample encode an identical CDR3 as well. The rearrangement uses TRBV6-5 and TRBJ1-5, with 7 positions matching TRBD1. Trimming at V came to 9 bases and at J to 5 bases, leaving 7 bases not matched to a gene. The CDR3 spans 13 residues. CDR1 is MNHEY, CDR2 SVGAGI, per germline. This chain's CDR3 is CASSRGRDQPQHF. The CDR3 nucleotides are TGTGCCAGTTCAAGGGGGCGCGATCAGCCCCAGCATTTT.

The chain carries TRBV2 and TRBJ1-1; 8 positions match TRBD1. The trim removed 4 bases at V and 6 bases at J, leaving 10 bases unmatched. The CDR3 is made up of 15 amino acids. The germline gives CDR1 SNHLY, CDR2 FYNNEI. The CDR3 here is CASSVTGGGIPEAFF. CDR3 nucleotide sequence: TGTGCCAGCAGTGTTACAGGGGGAGGGATCCCTGAAGCTTTCTTT.

Only one count was recorded for this clone. The chain uses TRBV11-1 and TRBJ2-7; 7 nucleotides align to TRBD2. The CDR3 loop spans 14 amino acids. Germline values: CDR1 SGHAT, CDR2 FQDESV (reference sequence). With 5 bases clipped from V and 3 bases from J, the junction kept 7 bases outside the gene matches. CDR3 DNA sequence: TGTGCCAGCAGCCCTGCCAGCGGGGACTACGAGCAGTACTTC. It yields the protein CASSPASGDYEQYF.

The chain has TRBV15 and TRBJ2-7; 8 bases map to TRBD2. This CDR3 region has 14 residues. Trimming took 4 bases from V and 4 from J; bases not matched to a gene: 6. The germline CDR1 and CDR2 sequences are LNHNV and YYDKDF (reference sequence). The CDR3 region has the DNA TGTGCCACCAGCATAGCGGGGACCCTATACGAGCAGTACTTC. The encoded protein is CATSIAGTLYEQYF.

The CDR3 bases are TGTGCCACCAGCGAGCCGAGCTCCTACAATGAGCAGTTCTTC. It yields the protein CATSEPSSYNEQFF. The V and J genes are TRBV15 and TRBJ2-1; no clear D. Trimming took 5 bases from V and 0 from J, leaving 8 bases between them. Germline-derived CDR1 and CDR2 are LNHNV and YYDKDF (reference sequence). This CDR3 is built from 14 residues.

The genes are TRBV19 and TRBJ1-2, with TRBD1 identical over 7 bases. CDR1 LNHDA and CDR2 SQIVND come from the germline V gene (reference sequence). The CDR3 is made up of 16 amino acids. Trimming at V came to 3 bases and at J to 2 bases, leaving 9 bases not matched to a gene. DNA of the CDR3: TGTGCCAGTAGTATTAAAAGAGGGGGCGACAACTATGGCTACACCTTC. This sequence encodes CASSIKRGGDNYGYTF.

As to this clone: This sample also contains other DNA sequences that code for the same CDR3. The chain is built from TRBV18 and TRBJ2-7; the match to TRBD1 covers 7 bases. The CDR3 covers 14 residues. The germline CDR1 and CDR2 sequences are KGHSH and LQKENI. V trimming: 2 bases; J trimming: 1 base; junction bases outside the gene matches: 2. The CDR3 DNA is TGTGCCAGCTCACCAGGACAGGTATCCTACGAGCAGTACTTC. This codes for CASSPGQVSYEQYF.

The CDR3 region has the DNA TGTGCCAGCAGCTTAGGGCTAGCGGGGGAGCACGATACGCAGTATTTT. Protein product: CASSLGLAGEHDTQYF. This rearrangement joins TRBV7-3 to TRBJ2-3, with 10 bases that match TRBD2. Germline V gives CDR1 SGHTA, CDR2 FQGTGA. V shed 2 bases and J 6 bases; nucleotides not matched to a gene: 8. The CDR3 has 16 residues.

Remarks on this clone: Additional DNA sequences in this sample encode the identical CDR3. The genes are TRBV19 and TRBJ2-7, with 7 bases matching TRBD2. Germline V gene data show CDR1 as LNHDA and CDR2 as SQIVND (reference sequence). The CDR3 length is 15 residues. J gave up 5 bases and V 4 bases, and 11 bases lay outside the gene matches. The CDR3 sequence is CASSKGRGGPDEQYF. The CDR3 DNA reads as TGTGCCAGTAGTAAGGGAAGGGGAGGGCCCGACGAGCAGTACTTC.

CDR3 in DNA: TGTGCCAGCAGTTTGGGGACTAGCGCAGTCGAAGAGACCCAGTACTTC. Translation gives CASSLGTSAVEETQYF. The genes are TRBV7-9 and TRBJ2-5, with 10 nucleotides matching TRBD2. Losses at the gene ends were 6 bases for V and 3 bases for J; bases not matched to a gene: 10. The germline V gene encodes CDR1 SEHNR and CDR2 FQNEAQ (reference sequence). CDR3 length: 16 residues.

The chain joins TRBV10-3 to TRBJ1-6; TRBD1 agrees at 7 bases. The CDR3 consists of 14 residues. Per the germline V gene, CDR1 is ENHRY and CDR2 is SYGVKD. J was trimmed by 7 bases and V by 6 bases; bases with no gene match: 6. In nucleotides, the CDR3 is TGTGCCATCAGGGGAGACAGGGAGAATTCACCCCTCCACTTT. Protein: CAIRGDRENSPLHF.

CDR3 region: CASSIPGLTSYTF. In DNA form, the CDR3 reads TGTGCCAGTAGTATCCCGGGTTTGACCAGCTACACCTTC. V and J are TRBV19 and TRBJ1-2; D is undetermined. Germline V gives CDR1 LNHDA, CDR2 SQIVND (reference sequence). The V and J ends lost 3 bases and 9 bases respectively, with 14 bases between them. The CDR3 is 13 amino acids.

This chain uses TRBV4-1 with TRBJ1-1; 9 nucleotides match TRBD1. V lost 4 bases, J lost 1 base, and 7 bases stayed unmatched. The germline gives CDR1 MGHRA, CDR2 YSYEKL. The CDR3 is 16 residues long. The CDR3 DNA reads TGCGCCAGCAGCCGGGGACAGGGAACTTCGAACACTGAAGCTTTCTTT. It specifies CASSRGQGTSNTEAFF.

The chain uses TRBV4-1 and TRBJ2-3; TRBD2 matches 8 bases. Per germline, CDR1 MGHRA and CDR2 YSYEKL. Unmatched junction bases numbered 8, after V lost 2 bases and J lost 4 bases. The CDR3 is 16 residues long. CDR3 residues: CASSQKTSAYSDTQYF. CDR3 DNA: TGCGCCAGCAGCCAAAAGACTAGCGCCTACTCAGATACGCAGTATTTT.

Here the CDR3 reads CASTGLLNEKLFF. Written as DNA, the CDR3 is TGTGCCAGCACAGGACTTTTGAATGAAAAACTGTTTTTT. The gene calls are TRBV2 and TRBJ1-4; no clear D gene. The germline V gene has CDR1 SNHLY and CDR2 FYNNEI. CDR3 length: 13 amino acids. The germline V and J ends were trimmed by 7 bases and 5 bases, with 11 bases remaining between them.

The V and J genes are TRBV7-9 and TRBJ1-4; unclear D gene. CDR3 length: 14 amino acids. The V gene lost 3 bases and the J gene lost 5 bases, with 10 bases spanning the gap. Germline values: CDR1 SEHNR, CDR2 FQNEAQ (reference sequence). The CDR3 protein is CASSFPTVNEKLFF. The DNA for the CDR3 is TGTGCCAGCAGCTTCCCTACAGTGAATGAAAAACTGTTTTTT.

The chain is built from TRBV15 and TRBJ2-7; 9 bases agree with TRBD1. This CDR3 is 15 amino acids long. Germline V lookup: CDR1 LNHNV, CDR2 YYDKDF (reference sequence). V was pared by 7 bases and J by 6 bases, with 13 bases of the junction left unmatched. The CDR3 DNA follows: TGTGCCACCATCCAAGGGGGGACGACAGGGGGCGAGCAGTACTTC. Encoded protein: CATIQGGTTGGEQYF.

Worth noting for this clone: Within the sample, other DNA sequences also encode this same CDR3. The chain employs TRBV28 and TRBJ1-2; no firm D call. V dropped 3 bases and J dropped 7 bases, with 9 bases sitting between them. In germline, CDR1 is MDHEN, CDR2 SYDVKM. This CDR3 is built from 12 residues. Written as DNA, the CDR3 is TGTGCCAGCAGTTTCCCCCCGGGTGGCTACACCTTC. It translates to CASSFPPGGYTF.